What follows describes a single T cell receptor (beta chain). Its specificity is unknown. V shed 4 bases and J shed 2 bases, with 6 bases lying between them. This CDR3 has 13 amino acids. In germline, CDR1 is GTSNPN, CDR2 SVGIG (reference sequence). The PCR was carried out with 60 Vbeta primers and 13 Jbeta primers. This table comes from immunoSEQ multiplex PCR, and its TCRdb copy is limited to in-frame clones, with some not included. The sample records fewer than 90,000 clones, around 76% being singletons. This specimen belongs to a study of cytomegalovirus exposure and HLA in healthy donors. Whole-study findings and limits: Highly shared variants forming one cluster were likely a sequencing artifact.

In nominal health when sampled, donors likely had unrecorded immune exposures nonetheless. J is TRBJ2-6 and V is TRBV30; D possibly corresponds to TRBD1 (6 bases). The TCR sequence derives from a man aged 30 to 39 in good health and CMV-seropositive. Specimen: PBMCs. The DNA of the CDR3 is TGTGCCTGGAACAGGGCTGGGGCCAACGTCCTGACTTTC. Protein: CAWNRAGANVLTF.